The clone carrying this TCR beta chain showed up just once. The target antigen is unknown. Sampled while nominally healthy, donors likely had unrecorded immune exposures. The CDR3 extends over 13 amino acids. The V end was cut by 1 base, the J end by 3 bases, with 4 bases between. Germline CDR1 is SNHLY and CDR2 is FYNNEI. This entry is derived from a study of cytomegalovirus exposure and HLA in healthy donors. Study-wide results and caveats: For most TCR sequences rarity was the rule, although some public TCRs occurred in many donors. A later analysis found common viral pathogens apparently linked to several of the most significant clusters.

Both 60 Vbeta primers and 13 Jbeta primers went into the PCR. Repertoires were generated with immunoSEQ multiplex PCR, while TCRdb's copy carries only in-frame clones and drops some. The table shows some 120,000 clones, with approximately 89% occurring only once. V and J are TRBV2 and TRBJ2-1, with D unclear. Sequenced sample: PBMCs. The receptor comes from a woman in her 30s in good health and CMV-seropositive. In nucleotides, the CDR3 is TGTGCCAGCAGTGAAGATAACTACAATGAGCAGTTCTTC. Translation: CASSEDNYNEQFF.